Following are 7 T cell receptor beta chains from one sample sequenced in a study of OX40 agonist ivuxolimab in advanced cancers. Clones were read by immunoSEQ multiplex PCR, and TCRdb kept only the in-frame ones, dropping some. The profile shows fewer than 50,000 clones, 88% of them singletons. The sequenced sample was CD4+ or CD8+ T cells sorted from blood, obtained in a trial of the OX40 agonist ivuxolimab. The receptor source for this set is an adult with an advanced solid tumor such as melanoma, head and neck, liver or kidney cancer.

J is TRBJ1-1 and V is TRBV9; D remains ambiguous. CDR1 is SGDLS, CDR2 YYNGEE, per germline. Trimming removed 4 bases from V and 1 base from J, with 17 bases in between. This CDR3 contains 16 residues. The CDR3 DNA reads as TGTGCCAGCAGCCCGAGACTGATCCTGGAGAACACTGAAGCTTTCTTT. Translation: CASSPRLILENTEAFF.

The CDR3 bases are TGTGCCAGCAGCTTGATTCAGGGTAGGGCCGGCACAGATACGCAGTATTTT. It yields the protein CASSLIQGRAGTDTQYF. V usage is TRBV7-6 and J usage is TRBJ2-3; perhaps TRBD1 as D (5 bases). The germline V gene has CDR1 SGHVS and CDR2 FNYEAQ. V was cut by 3 bases and J by 1 base, with 17 bases left in between. This CDR3 contains 17 residues.

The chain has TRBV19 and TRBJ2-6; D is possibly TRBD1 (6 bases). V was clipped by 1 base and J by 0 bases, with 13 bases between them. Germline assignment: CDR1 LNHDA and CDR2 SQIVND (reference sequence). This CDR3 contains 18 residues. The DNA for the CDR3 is TGTGCCAGTAGTATAGGCTTTGGGGGCGGCTCTGGGGCCAACGTCCTGACTTTC. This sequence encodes CASSIGFGGGSGANVLTF. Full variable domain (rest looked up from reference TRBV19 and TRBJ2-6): DGGITQSPKYLFRKEGQNVTLSCEQNLNHDAMYWYRQDPGQGLRLIYYSQIVNDFQKGDIAEGYSVSREKKESFPLTVTSAQKNPTAFYLCASSIGFGGGSGANVLTFGAGSRLTVL.

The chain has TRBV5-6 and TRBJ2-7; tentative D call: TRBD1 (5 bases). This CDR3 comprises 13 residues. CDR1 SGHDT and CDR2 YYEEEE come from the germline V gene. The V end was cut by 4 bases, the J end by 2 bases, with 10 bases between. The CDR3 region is CASSGRETYEQYF. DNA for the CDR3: TGTGCCAGCAGCGGCAGGGAAACCTACGAGCAGTACTTC.

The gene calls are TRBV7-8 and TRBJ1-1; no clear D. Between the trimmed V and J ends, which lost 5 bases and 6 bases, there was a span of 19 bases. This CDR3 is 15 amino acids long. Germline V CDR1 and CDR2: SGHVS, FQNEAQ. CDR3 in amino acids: CASSPPPVVGPEAFF. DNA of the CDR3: TGTGCCAGCAGCCCTCCCCCGGTCGTAGGCCCTGAAGCTTTCTTT.

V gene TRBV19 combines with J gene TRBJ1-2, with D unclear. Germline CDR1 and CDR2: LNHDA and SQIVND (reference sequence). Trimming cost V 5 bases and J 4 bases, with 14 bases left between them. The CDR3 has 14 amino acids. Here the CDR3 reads CASSVGVGSYGYTF. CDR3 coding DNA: TGTGCCAGTAGTGTTGGTGTGGGAAGCTATGGCTACACCTTC.

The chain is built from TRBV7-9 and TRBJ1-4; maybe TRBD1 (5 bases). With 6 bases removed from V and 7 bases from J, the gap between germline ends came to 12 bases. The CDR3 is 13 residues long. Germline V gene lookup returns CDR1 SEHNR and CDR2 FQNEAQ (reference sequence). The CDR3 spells CASSRGLGEKLFF. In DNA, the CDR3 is TGTGCCAGCAGTCGGGGGTTGGGTGAAAAACTGTTTTTT.